These T cell receptor beta chains were read from a single sample in a study of cytomegalovirus exposure and HLA in healthy donors. Repertoires were generated with immunoSEQ multiplex PCR, while TCRdb's copy carries only in-frame clones and drops some. Of 85,000 to 100,000 clones in the sample, more than 80% are singletons; the top ten hold around 2.3%. Sequenced: PBMCs. These receptors originate from a man aged 18 to 30 in good health and CMV-seronegative. Each CDR3 is given with its conserved first and last residue. A D gene is named only where the DNA matches it firmly. Clone sizes are given selectively: once, few, many, or a class where the clone is expanded.

d_call | clone_size | j_call | v_call | cdr3_nt | cdr3_aa
TRBD2 | few | TRBJ2-7 | TRBV27 | TGTGCCAGCAGCAGACTAGCTTCTGACACCTACGAGCAGTACTTC | CASSRLASDTYEQYF
TRBD1 | - | TRBJ2-2 | TRBV27 | TGTGCCAGCAGTCTGAGGACAGGGGGTGCGGAGCTGTTTTTT | CASSLRTGGAELFF
- | - | TRBJ1-1 | TRBV7-9 | TGTTCCAGCAGCCTTCCCTGGGGGAGGGCTTTCTTT | CSSSLPWGRAFF
TRBD2 | - | TRBJ2-3 | TRBV6-4 | TGTGCCAGCAGTGAGGCGGGGGGCGCAGATACGCAGTATTTT | CASSEAGGADTQYF
TRBD2 | once | TRBJ2-1 | TRBV6-5 | TGTGCCAGCAGTTCCCGGACTAGCGGGAGTGGGTATGAGCAGTTCTTC | CASSSRTSGSGYEQFF
- | - | TRBJ1-1 | TRBV2 | TGTGCCAGCAGTAAGACAGACACTGAAGCTTTCTTT | CASSKTDTEAFF
TRBD2 | - | TRBJ2-3 | TRBV4-1 | TGCGCCAGCAGCCAAGAGCGCTCGAGCGGGAGGGCCATGGAAGATACGCAGTATTTT | CASSQERSSGRAMEDTQYF
- | - | TRBJ1-2 | TRBV4-1 | TGCGCCAGCAGCCAAGAGGGTCCCCAGCGTCGCTTTTATGGCTACACCTTC | CASSQEGPQRRFYGYTF
- | once | TRBJ2-7 | TRBV19 | TGTGCCAGTAGTATAGATCACCGGGGAGCCGGGTACGAGCAGTACTTC | CASSIDHRGAGYEQYF
- | - | TRBJ2-1 | TRBV2 | TGTGCCAGCAGTGATAATGGGGAGAGCGCTTACAATGAGCAGTTCTTC | CASSDNGESAYNEQFF
TRBD1 | - | TRBJ2-2 | TRBV11-3 | TGTGCCAGCAGCTTAACCGGGACAGGGAAGGGCGGGGAGCTGTTTTTT | CASSLTGTGKGGELFF
TRBD1 | few | TRBJ2-1 | TRBV29-1 | TGCAGCGCGTCCGGGACAGGGGACTACAATGAGCAGTTCTTC | CSASGTGDYNEQFF